The 19 T cell receptor beta chains listed next were all sequenced from one sample in a study of patients and donors after allogeneic stem cell transplantation. Via MiXCR, TCRdb re-called the RT-PCR reads, giving one row per CDR3 protein. The table lists over 400,000 distinct CDR3 sequences, approximately 16% of them singletons. Sequenced input: blood, either unsorted or a sorted T cell fraction (not recorded which). Source of these receptors: a human donor who was either an allogeneic HSCT recipient or a stem cell or donor lymphocyte infusion donor (not recorded which). It is not recorded whose cells these are; they may come from a transplant donor.

This chain joins TRBV20-1 and TRBJ1-3; D is uncertain. CDR3 size: 16 residues. V lost 0 bases, J lost 2 bases, and 14 bases lay in between. Germline V gene sequence: CDR1 DFQATT, CDR2 SNEGSKA (reference sequence). Here the CDR3 DNA reads TGCAGTGCTAGAGATACGACGGACTTGACTGGAAACACCATATATTTT. Its protein product is CSARDTTDLTGNTIYF.

J is TRBJ1-2 and V is TRBV12-3 or TRBV12-4; D is ambiguous. The CDR3 is 13 residues long. V lost 0 bases and J 8 bases, leaving 10 bases between the germline ends. CDR3 sequence (DNA): TGTGCCAGCAGTTTAGCCCCAGGCGGAGGCTACACCTTC. This encodes CASSLAPGGGYTF.

The chain combines TRBV7-6 with TRBJ2-3, with D tentatively TRBD2 (6 bases). Germline lookup yields CDR1 SGHVS and CDR2 FNYEAQ. Trimming cost V 4 bases and J 4 bases, with 18 bases left between them. The CDR3 contains 16 residues. Here the CDR3 DNA reads TGTGCCAGCAGCTCAGGGACTGTCGCTTCCCCAGATACGCAGTATTTT. This gives the protein CASSSGTVASPDTQYF.

The chain joins TRBV3-1 to TRBJ1-5; 8 bases align to TRBD1. Germline CDR1 is LGHDT and CDR2 is YNNKEL (reference sequence). The length of the CDR3 is 16 residues. V shed 1 base, J shed 2 bases, and the junction held 4 bases outside the gene matches. CDR3 residues: CASSQGQGAGNQPQHF. In nucleotides, the CDR3 is TGTGCCAGCAGCCAAGGTCAGGGGGCTGGCAATCAGCCCCAGCATTTT.

This clonotype was recorded many times. The rearrangement uses TRBV10-3 and TRBJ2-5; D uncertain. CDR3 length: 14 residues. Germline assignment: CDR1 ENHRY and CDR2 SYGVKD. V was pared by 3 bases and J by 3 bases, with 11 bases between. As DNA, the CDR3 is TGTGCCATCAGTGATCCCCACCGGGAAGAGACCCAGTACTTC. Amino acid sequence: CAISDPHREETQYF.

This clonotype was seen more than once but under ten times. V is TRBV4-2 and J is TRBJ2-1; 7 positions agree with TRBD1. Looked up from germline, CDR1 is LGHNA and CDR2 is YNFKEQ. CDR3 size: 14 residues. V was clipped by 5 bases and J by 6 bases; unmatched bases: 7. The CDR3 spells CASSLRTGSNEQFF. The CDR3, as DNA: TGTGCCAGCAGCTTACGGACAGGATCCAATGAGCAGTTCTTC.

The CDR3, as DNA: TGTGCCAGCAGCTTAAATCTTGGGCCCTCTGCCCTGAACACTGAAGCTTTCTTT. Translated, it gives CASSLNLGPSALNTEAFF. This chain connects TRBV11-1 to TRBJ1-1; the D is unclear. With 2 bases removed from V and 0 bases from J, the gap between germline ends came to 19 bases. Germline CDR1 is SGHAT and CDR2 is FQDESV (reference sequence). The CDR3 spans 18 residues.

This clonotype showed up many times. The chain recombines TRBV5-1 with TRBJ2-1, with 11 bases that match TRBD1. CDR3 length equals 18 residues. Germline trimming cut 0 bases from V and 7 bases from J; bases unmatched to any gene: 12. In germline, CDR1 is SGHRS, CDR2 YFSETQ. CDR3 nucleotide sequence: TGCGCCAGCAGCTTGGCCCTTTTGGACAGGGGGCTCGCTAATGAGCAGTTCTTC. It translates to CASSLALLDRGLANEQFF.

This sequence joins TRBV20-1 and TRBJ1-1; 9 bases line up with TRBD1. V gave up 1 base and J gave up 1 base; unmatched junction bases: 7. Germline V gene sequence: CDR1 DFQATT, CDR2 SNEGSKA (reference sequence). The CDR3 spans 16 residues. The CDR3 coding sequence is TGCAGTGCTAGAGGGAGCGGGACAGGGCAGAACACTGAAGCTTTCTTT. This encodes CSARGSGTGQNTEAFF.

In this sample, this clonotype turned up a few times. The chain recombines TRBV24-1 with TRBJ2-1, with D perhaps matching TRBD2 (5 bases). The V and J ends lost 6 bases and 5 bases respectively, with 10 bases between them. The CDR3 has 13 residues. Germline CDR1 and CDR2: KGHDR and SFDVKD. The CDR3 DNA reads as TGTGCCACCAGTAATCCGGGAAACAATGAGCAGTTCTTC. Residues: CATSNPGNNEQFF.

The rearrangement links TRBV2 to TRBJ1-6; 7 positions match TRBD1. CDR3 length: 15 residues. CDR1 and CDR2 from the germline V gene are SNHLY and FYNNEI. V lost 5 bases and J lost 6; bases outside the gene matches: 7. Here the CDR3 reads CASSPPRGPNSPLHF. CDR3 sequence (DNA): TGTGCCAGCAGTCCCCCGAGGGGGCCTAATTCACCCCTCCACTTT.

The chain uses TRBV6-2 or TRBV6-3 and TRBJ2-7, with a possible D match to TRBD1 (5 bases). Trimming took 4 bases from V and 4 from J, leaving 17 bases between them. The CDR3 totals 15 residues. Germline CDR1 is MNHEY and CDR2 is SVGEGT. CDR3 bases: TGTGCCAGCAGTTCCCGGACACGGCCGGGTTACGAGCAGTACTTC. It translates to CASSSRTRPGYEQYF.

This clonotype was recorded at least ten times. The J gene is TRBJ1-3, the V gene TRBV9; D remains ambiguous. The CDR3 is made up of 14 amino acids. The germline V gene encodes CDR1 SGDLS and CDR2 YYNGEE. Trimming pared 0 bases from V and 1 base from J, leaving 5 bases between. DNA of the CDR3: TGTGCCAGCAGCGTAGCGGGATCTGGAAACACCATATATTTT. Its translation: CASSVAGSGNTIYF.

V gene TRBV7-3 combines with J gene TRBJ2-3; 7 bases fit TRBD2. The germline gives CDR1 SGHTA, CDR2 FQGTGA. The CDR3 runs to 15 residues. Trimming at V came to 3 bases and at J to 4 bases, leaving 7 bases not matched to a gene. The CDR3: CASSFGGSTADTQYF. The CDR3 bases are TGTGCCAGCAGCTTCGGCGGGAGCACAGCAGATACGCAGTATTTT.

The gene calls are TRBV6-5 and TRBJ1-2; D call uncertain. The CDR3 consists of 15 residues. The V end was cut by 1 base, the J end by 8 bases, with 17 bases between. CDR1 is MNHEY and CDR2 is SVGAGI in the germline V gene. The CDR3 coding sequence is TGTGCCAGCAGTTACTATAGCGCGGGGAATTGGGGCTACACCTTC. Translating it yields CASSYYSAGNWGYTF.

This clonotype was detected many times. The CDR3 DNA reads TGCAGCGTTGAAGATCGGGGGGGGAAACCTGGGGCCAACGTCCTGACTTTC. Its translation: CSVEDRGGKPGANVLTF. This rearrangement joins TRBV29-1 to TRBJ2-6, with 8 nucleotides matching TRBD2. Germline CDR1 reads SQVTM; CDR2 reads ANQGSEA. The CDR3 is made up of 17 amino acids. The ends lost 0 bases at V and 2 bases at J; junction bases unmatched: 6.

This chain uses TRBV12-3 or TRBV12-4 with TRBJ1-1; perhaps TRBD1 as D (6 bases). V was cut by 1 base and J by 2 bases, with 14 bases left in between. The CDR3 covers 16 residues. The CDR3 loop reads CASSLGPGEVNTEAFF. The DNA for the CDR3 is TGTGCCAGCAGTTTAGGGCCAGGGGAGGTAAACACTGAAGCTTTCTTT.

V and J are TRBV5-6 and TRBJ1-1, with no clear D. Trimming cost V 1 base and J 4 bases, with 8 bases left between them. The CDR3 runs 13 residues. Germline CDR1 reads SGHDT; CDR2 reads YYEEEE. The CDR3 spells CASSLRATTEAFF. Here the CDR3 DNA reads TGTGCCAGCAGCTTGCGGGCTACCACTGAAGCTTTCTTT.

This clonotype has a handful of counts. This chain links TRBV20-1 with TRBJ1-5; 7 bases match TRBD1. Germline V lookup: CDR1 DFQATT, CDR2 SNEGSKA (reference sequence). J gave up 7 bases and V 3 bases, and 9 bases lay outside the gene matches. The CDR3 loop spans 14 amino acids. CDR3 amino acids: CSASTRQGRQPQHF. CDR3 bases: TGCAGTGCTAGTACGAGACAGGGAAGACAGCCCCAGCATTTT.